What follows describes a single T cell receptor beta chain. Its specificity is unknown. V gave up 7 bases and J gave up 7 bases, with 19 bases separating them. The germline gives CDR1 KGHSH, CDR2 LQKENI. The CDR3 runs to 14 residues. The PCR contained 60 Vbeta and 13 Jbeta primers. Clones were sequenced by immunoSEQ multiplex PCR, and TCRdb holds only the in-frame ones, with some missing. The repertoire consists of approximately 97,000 clones, with approximately 71% occurring once and the leading ten covering around a tenth. The sample is drawn from a study of cytomegalovirus exposure and HLA in healthy donors. Study-wide background: Earlier sequencing of 150 million to 200 million T cells yielded fewer than 140 million unique TCR beta sequences.

Study-level results: TCR beta V- and J-gene trimming, according to a later analysis, was linked to a missense DCLRE1C variant. Researchers reportedly found TCR beta sequences accurately predicted most subjects' HLA-A and HLA-B alleles. Among the sequence variants, a highly shared cluster was likely an artifact of sequencing.

The rearrangement joins TRBV18 to TRBJ1-1, with TRBD1 as a possible D gene (6 bases). Sequenced material: PBMCs. The receptor comes from a male donor in good health and CMV-seropositive. DNA for the CDR3: TGTGCCAGCTTCTGGGGGGGCCAAGGTGATGAAGCTTTCTTT. It codes for CASFWGGQGDEAFF. The variable domain in full, completed from reference TRBV18 and TRBJ1-1, reads NAGVMQNPRHLVRRRGQEARLRCSPMKGHSHVYWYRQLPEEGLKFMVYLQKENIIDESGMPKERFSAEFPKEGPSILRIQQVVRGDSAAYFCASFWGGQGDEAFFGQGTRLTVV.